This TCR beta chain was identified in a study of cytomegalovirus exposure and HLA in healthy donors. V shed 2 bases, J shed 0 bases, and the junction held 6 bases outside the gene matches. The CDR3 covers 16 residues. The germline gives CDR1 SGHRS, CDR2 YFSETQ. Clones were sequenced by immunoSEQ multiplex PCR, and TCRdb holds only the in-frame ones, with some missing. Of 95,000 to 120,000 clones in the sample, approximately 85% were seen once. This TCR was recovered from a woman younger than 35 in good health and CMV-seronegative. What was sequenced was PBMCs. The rearrangement joins TRBV5-1 to TRBJ2-3, with 7 bases that match TRBD2. CDR3 coding DNA: TGCGCCAGCAGCTTCGTGGGAGGGGCTAGCACAGATACGCAGTATTTT. It encodes CASSFVGGASTDTQYF.